This TCR beta chain was observed in a study of identical twins. The cDNA had a unique molecular identifier and a template-switch universal primer site. TCRdb called the 5' RACE reads again in MiXCR, with one record for every CDR3 protein. The sample has some 600,000 distinct CDR3 sequences; just over 7% are singletons. With respect to this clonotype: Its antigen is not known. The junction does not match germline at one end; this may be a read error.

Germline CDR1 and CDR2: DFQATT and SNEGSKA (reference sequence). This CDR3 comprises 15 residues. Notes on the study in general: Invariant populations such as MAIT and iNKT cells could partly muddle zero-insertion analyses. High-abundance cord blood beta clonotypes had fewer insertions; memory repertoires showed none.

This sample was also put to use in a study of yellow fever vaccine responses in identical twins.

This sequence joins TRBV20-1 and TRBJ2-1; D is possibly TRBD2 (5 bases). Material for sequencing was PBMCs. This TCR was sampled from a woman under 30 in good health. The CDR3 bases are TGCTGTGCTCCTTGGACGGGGATGTCCTACAATGAGCAGTTCTTC. Amino acid sequence: CCAPWTGMSYNEQFF.